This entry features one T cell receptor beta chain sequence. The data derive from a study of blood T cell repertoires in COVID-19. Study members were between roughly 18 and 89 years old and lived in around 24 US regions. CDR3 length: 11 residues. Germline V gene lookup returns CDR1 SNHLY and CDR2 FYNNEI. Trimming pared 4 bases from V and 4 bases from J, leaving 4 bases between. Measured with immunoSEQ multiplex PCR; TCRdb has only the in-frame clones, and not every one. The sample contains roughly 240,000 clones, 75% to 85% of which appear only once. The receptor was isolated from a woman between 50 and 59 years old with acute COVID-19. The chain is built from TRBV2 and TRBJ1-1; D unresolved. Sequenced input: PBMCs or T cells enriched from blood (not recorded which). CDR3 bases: TGTGCCAGCAGTGCGAGCACTGAAGCTTTCTTT. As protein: CASSASTEAFF.